This entry lists 30 T cell receptor beta chains sequenced from one sample in a study of blood T cell repertoires in COVID-19. Assay: immunoSEQ multiplex PCR; the TCRdb copy retains only in-frame clones and omits some. The table has approximately 350,000 clones, roughly 90% seen once; the top ten hold under 4%. The sequenced sample consisted of peripheral blood. These receptors were obtained from a woman aged 25 to 39 with COVID-19, enrolled during active disease.

The chain joins TRBV4-2 to TRBJ2-3, with D possibly matching TRBD1 (6 bases). The V end was cut by 0 bases, the J end by 0 bases, with 13 bases between. This CDR3 has 17 amino acids. Per the germline V gene, CDR1 is LGHNA and CDR2 is YNFKEQ. This CDR3 reads CASSQDLRGTSTDTQYF. In nucleotides, the CDR3 is TGTGCCAGCAGCCAAGATCTCAGGGGTACTAGCACAGATACGCAGTATTTT.

This clone was detected a few times. The V gene is TRBV4-3, the J gene TRBJ1-5; D remains ambiguous. The germline V gene has CDR1 LGHNA and CDR2 YSLEER. Trimming shortened V by 3 bases and J by 7 bases, and 10 bases separated the two germline ends. This CDR3 has 13 residues. CDR3 in amino acids: CASSHDRNQPQHF. CDR3 nucleotide sequence: TGCGCCAGCAGCCATGATAGAAACCAGCCCCAGCATTTT.

The chain recombines TRBV2 with TRBJ2-6, with 8 bases lining up with TRBD1. CDR3 length: 17 residues. The V gene end was trimmed by 10 bases and the J gene end by 2 bases; junction bases not matched to a gene: 13. Germline CDR1 SNHLY, CDR2 FYNNEI. In DNA, the CDR3 is TGTGCCATCCCAGGTCGCAGGGGGCTGGCTGGGGCCAACGTCCTGACTTTC. Translating gives CAIPGRRGLAGANVLTF.

V gene TRBV24-1 combines with J gene TRBJ2-5, with a tentative D call TRBD2 (6 bases). Germline assignment: CDR1 KGHDR and CDR2 SFDVKD. V was trimmed by 2 bases and J by 5 bases, leaving 14 bases between them. CDR3 length: 15 residues. CDR3 sequence (DNA): TGTGCCACCAGTGATTCCTGGGGGGTGGGGGAGACCCAGTACTTC. This codes for CATSDSWGVGETQYF.

This clone was recorded once. This chain uses TRBV19 with TRBJ2-3; 13 bases are shared with TRBD2. Germline V CDR1 and CDR2: LNHDA, SQIVND (reference sequence). The CDR3 extends over 16 amino acids. The ends lost 5 bases at V and 3 bases at J; junction bases unmatched: 5. This chain's CDR3 is CASSSGLAGLTDTQYF. CDR3 DNA: TGTGCCAGTAGTTCGGGACTAGCGGGATTAACAGATACGCAGTATTTT.

This clone was seen a handful of times. This chain joins TRBV3-1 (or the pseudogene TRBV3-2) and TRBJ2-7; D is ambiguous. The CDR3 is 12 amino acids. Germline CDR1 reads LGHDT; CDR2 reads YNNKEL (reference sequence). The V end was cut by 4 bases, the J end by 6 bases, with 10 bases between. The CDR3 DNA reads as TGTGCCAGCAGCCTCCCCATCGGCGAGCAGTACTTC. Translated: CASSLPIGEQYF.

The V gene is TRBV18, the J gene TRBJ2-7, with D tentatively TRBD1 (6 bases). The germline V gene has CDR1 KGHSH and CDR2 LQKENI. The V gene lost 3 bases and the J gene lost 3 bases, with 21 bases spanning the gap. The CDR3 runs 17 residues. CDR3 region: CASSPRPSYREIYEQYF. The CDR3, as DNA: TGTGCCAGCTCACCCAGACCCTCCTACAGGGAGATCTACGAGCAGTACTTC.

This chain uses TRBV5-1 with TRBJ1-4; a possible D gene is TRBD1 (5 bases). This CDR3 is 15 amino acids long. Germline lookup yields CDR1 SGHRS and CDR2 YFSETQ. V was trimmed by 7 bases and J by 6 bases, leaving 19 bases between them. The CDR3 nucleotides are TGCGCCAGCTCCCCCCCGGGGCGCGGGGATGAAAAACTGTTTTTT. Its protein is CASSPPGRGDEKLFF.

The chain joins TRBV2 to TRBJ2-7; TRBD1 might be the D (6 bases). Trimming left V 6 bases short and J 3 bases short, with 15 bases between. The CDR3 has 14 amino acids. Germline CDR1 and CDR2: SNHLY and FYNNEI. The CDR3 DNA reads as TGTGCCAGCAGCCCAGACAGGACTGACTACGAGCAGTACTTC. Encoded protein: CASSPDRTDYEQYF.

The chain is built from TRBV19 and TRBJ1-2, with TRBD1 matching 7 bases. The junction had 4 bases not matched to a gene; V was cut back by 2 bases and J by 4 bases. The CDR3 has 14 residues. The V gene's germline CDR1 is LNHDA and CDR2 SQIVND (reference sequence). The CDR3 here is CASSIPGTAYGYTF. CDR3 sequence (DNA): TGTGCCAGTAGTATACCCGGGACAGCCTATGGCTACACCTTC. Filled out from reference TRBV19 and TRBJ1-2, the complete variable domain reads DGGITQSPKYLFRKEGQNVTLSCEQNLNHDAMYWYRQDPGQGLRLIYYSQIVNDFQKGDIAEGYSVSREKKESFPLTVTSAQKNPTAFYLCASSIPGTAYGYTFGSGTRLTVV.

CDR3 DNA sequence: TGTGCCTGGGCGCTCCCGCGGGGCGACGGGGGCTACACCTTC. It codes for CAWALPRGDGGYTF. This rearrangement joins TRBV30 to TRBJ1-2; weak D call: TRBD1 (5 bases). Trimming pared 5 bases from V and 8 bases from J, leaving 21 bases between. CDR1 GTSNPN and CDR2 SVGIG come from the germline V gene (reference sequence). The CDR3 runs to 14 residues.

The chain links TRBV5-1 to TRBJ2-1; 7 bases are shared with TRBD1. The CDR3 has 14 residues. Losses at the gene ends were 6 bases for V and 4 bases for J; bases not matched to a gene: 7. Germline V lookup: CDR1 SGHRS, CDR2 YFSETQ. The CDR3 bases are TGCGCCAGCAACTCGGGACAGATTTACAATGAGCAGTTCTTC. It encodes CASNSGQIYNEQFF.

This clone has just a few counts. The rearrangement uses TRBV10-2 and TRBJ1-3; the D gene is possibly TRBD1 (6 bases). This CDR3 region has 14 residues. The germline CDR1 and CDR2 sequences are WSHSY and SAAADI. Deletions cut 6 bases from V and 0 bases from J, with 9 bases between. CDR3: CASRTQGSGNTIYF. The CDR3 DNA follows: TGCGCCAGCAGAACACAGGGCTCTGGAAACACCATATATTTT.

The chain has TRBV21-1 and TRBJ2-7; the D call TRBD1 from the table was never checked on the DNA. TRBV21-1 is listed as a pseudogene. The CDR3 contains 15 residues. CDR3 sequence reads: CASSKGDRRTYEQYV. CDR3 DNA: TGTGCCAGCAGCAAGGGGGACAGGAGGACCTACGAGCAGTACGTC.

This sequence joins TRBV15 and TRBJ2-7, with TRBD1 as a possible D gene (6 bases). Trimming shortened V by 3 bases and J by 4 bases, and 13 bases separated the two germline ends. The germline CDR1 and CDR2 sequences are LNHNV and YYDKDF (reference sequence). The CDR3 has 14 residues. The CDR3 DNA reads as TGTGCCACCAGCAGGGCCGGACAGACTTACGAGCAGTACGTC. Translated, it gives CATSRAGQTYEQYV.

V is TRBV6-5 and J is TRBJ1-2; a possible D gene is TRBD1 (5 bases). The germline V gene has CDR1 MNHEY and CDR2 SVGAGI. Between the trimmed V and J ends, which lost 3 bases and 3 bases, there was a span of 11 bases. The CDR3 runs 14 residues. This chain's CDR3 is CASSYGGVHYGYTF. The CDR3 DNA reads as TGTGCCAGCAGTTATGGGGGGGTACACTATGGCTACACCTTC.

This rearrangement joins TRBV5-1 to TRBJ1-4, with 11 nucleotides matching TRBD1. CDR1 and CDR2 (germline): SGHRS, YFSETQ. The CDR3 runs to 17 residues. With 2 bases clipped from V and 5 bases from J, the junction kept 8 bases outside the gene matches. The CDR3 bases are TGCGCCAGCAGCTTACGGACAGGGGGCGCTTCCAATGAAAAACTGTTTTTT. Amino acids: CASSLRTGGASNEKLFF.

The chain has TRBV7-9 and TRBJ1-2; D not certain. This CDR3 has 14 residues. Germline-derived CDR1 and CDR2 are SEHNR and FQNEAQ (reference sequence). V dropped 5 bases and J dropped 4 bases, with 14 bases sitting between them. This CDR3 reads CASSRVGPLYGYTF. The CDR3 DNA reads as TGTGCCAGCAGCCGGGTTGGTCCCCTCTATGGCTACACCTTC.

This chain joins TRBV5-6 and TRBJ1-2; D is unclear. This CDR3 is 15 amino acids long. Trimming removed 2 bases from V and 8 bases from J, with 19 bases in between. CDR1 and CDR2 (germline): SGHDT, YYEEEE. Written as DNA, the CDR3 is TGTGCCAGCAGCTTTCGGCAGGCTCGGTACTGGGGCTACACCTTC. It specifies CASSFRQARYWGYTF.

The chain employs TRBV19 and TRBJ1-2; 10 nucleotides match TRBD1. V was pared by 5 bases and J by 2 bases, with 5 bases of the junction left unmatched. Germline values: CDR1 LNHDA, CDR2 SQIVND (reference sequence). The CDR3 covers 15 residues. The DNA of the CDR3 is TGTGCCAGTAGTGCAGCGGGACAGGGGAACTATGGCTACACCTTC. Protein sequence: CASSAAGQGNYGYTF.

Regarding this clone: The sample contains more than one DNA sequence encoding this CDR3. This chain links TRBV6-6 with TRBJ2-1; D uncertain. This CDR3 is built from 14 residues. V was cut by 0 bases and J by 4 bases, with 7 bases left in between. Germline V gives CDR1 MNHNY, CDR2 SVGAGI (reference sequence). Here the CDR3 reads CASSYSRVYNEQFF. CDR3 bases: TGTGCCAGCAGTTACTCCCGGGTTTACAATGAGCAGTTCTTC.

This chain links TRBV7-6 with TRBJ2-5; a weak D match, TRBD1 (5 bases). CDR3 length: 15 residues. V lost 2 bases and J 5 bases, leaving 15 bases between the germline ends. CDR1 SGHVS and CDR2 FNYEAQ come from the germline V gene. DNA of the CDR3: TGTGCCAGCAGCTTAAGGGCAGGGCGGACCGAGACCCAGTACTTC. Translated, it gives CASSLRAGRTETQYF.

The V and J genes are TRBV29-1 and TRBJ2-1, with 12 nucleotides matching TRBD2. The junction had 3 bases not matched to a gene; V was cut back by 1 base and J by 2 bases. Germline loops: CDR1 SQVTM, CDR2 ANQGSEA. The CDR3 has 16 residues. CDR3 DNA sequence: TGCAGCGTTGAAGGGGCTAGCGGGGGGGCCTACAATGAGCAGTTCTTC. This sequence encodes CSVEGASGGAYNEQFF.

The chain links TRBV2 to TRBJ2-5; 10 bases align to TRBD1. The CDR3 loop spans 15 amino acids. The V gene end was trimmed by 6 bases and the J gene end by 4 bases; junction bases not matched to a gene: 8. CDR1 and CDR2 (germline): SNHLY, FYNNEI. CDR3 protein: CASSVPGQGSETQYF. CDR3 DNA sequence: TGTGCCAGCAGCGTCCCGGGACAGGGGTCAGAGACCCAGTACTTC.

The V gene is TRBV4-3, the J gene TRBJ2-7; tentative D call: TRBD2 (5 bases). The CDR3 consists of 15 residues. Germline V gene lookup returns CDR1 LGHNA and CDR2 YSLEER. Between the trimmed V and J ends, which lost 4 bases and 6 bases, there was a span of 19 bases. Here the CDR3 reads CASSPSGLQDGEQYF. The CDR3 nucleotides read TGCGCCAGCAGCCCCTCCGGACTCCAAGACGGCGAGCAGTACTTC.

The chain employs TRBV27 and TRBJ2-3; TRBD2 aligns across 13 bases. Germline loops: CDR1 MNHEY, CDR2 SMNVEV (reference sequence). V shed 4 bases and J 5 bases; nucleotides not matched to a gene: 6. CDR3 length equals 16 residues. The CDR3 DNA sequence: TGTGCCAGCAGTTCACTAGCGGGAGGGCCTATAGATACGCAGTATTTT. Translated: CASSSLAGGPIDTQYF.

The chain links TRBV5-8 to TRBJ1-1; possibly TRBD1 for D (6 bases). V lost 7 bases to trimming and J lost 6 bases, with 34 bases between them. Germline V CDR1 and CDR2: SGHTS, YDEGEE. The CDR3 has 19 residues. In DNA, the CDR3 is TGTGCCAGCCCCCTTTCGGGCGGTAGAGCCGGGGTGGACAGCGCTGAAGCTTTCTTT. It specifies CASPLSGGRAGVDSAEAFF.

The chain couples TRBV2 to TRBJ1-2; 10 positions agree with TRBD1. The CDR3 sequence is 16 residues long. With V trimmed by 6 bases and J by 0 bases, 7 bases remained unmatched. The germline gives CDR1 SNHLY, CDR2 FYNNEI. The CDR3 sequence is CASRDGQGGANYGYTF. As DNA, the CDR3 is TGTGCCAGCAGAGACGGACAGGGGGGAGCTAACTATGGCTACACCTTC.

V is TRBV28 and J is TRBJ1-5; no definite D call. The CDR3 is made up of 16 amino acids. From germline, CDR1 is MDHEN and CDR2 SYDVKM. V lost 2 bases and J lost 2, with 13 bases in between. CDR3 sequence reads: CASSLARWEGNQPQHF. The CDR3 nucleotides read TGTGCCAGCAGTTTAGCCAGATGGGAGGGCAATCAGCCCCAGCATTTT.

This clone was counted once. The rearrangement links TRBV11-2 to TRBJ2-5; 10 bases agree with TRBD1. V shed 1 base and J 5 bases; nucleotides not matched to a gene: 4. Germline assignment: CDR1 SGHAT and CDR2 FQNNGV. CDR3 length equals 15 residues. The CDR3 loop reads CASSLVDRGLETQYF. The DNA of the CDR3 is TGTGCCAGCAGCTTAGTCGACAGGGGGCTTGAGACCCAGTACTTC. The whole variable domain, remainder taken from reference TRBV11-2 and TRBJ2-5, is EAGVAQSPRYKIIEKRQSVAFWCNPISGHATLYWYQQILGQGPKLLIQFQNNGVVDDSQLPKDRFSAERLKGVDSTLKIQPAKLEDSAVYLCASSLVDRGLETQYFGPGTRLLVL.